Included here is one TCR beta chain sequence, with context. Its specificity is not known. Germline assignment: CDR1 SGHRS and CDR2 YFSETQ. The V and J ends lost 2 bases and 2 bases respectively, with 16 bases between them. The CDR3 has 17 amino acids. TCRdb analysed the reads with MiXCR anew, one entry per CDR3 protein. The table has 700,000 to 950,000 distinct CDR3 sequences, roughly 33% seen once. The data were obtained in a study of T cell repertoires in cytomegalovirus infection. Study context: Public TCR beta signatures were indicative of both CMV infection and a matching HLA type.

The rearrangement joins TRBV5-1 to TRBJ2-2; D not certain. Specimen: cultured CD8+ T cells from PBMCs, collected from culture after CMV antigen stimulation. The sequence was obtained from a human donor in good health (CMV status not recorded). Some clones in this sample may be carry-over from other donors' samples. The CDR3 region is CASSFDNPYVNTGELFF. CDR3 DNA: TGCGCCAGCAGCTTTGACAACCCTTATGTAAACACCGGGGAGCTGTTTTTT.